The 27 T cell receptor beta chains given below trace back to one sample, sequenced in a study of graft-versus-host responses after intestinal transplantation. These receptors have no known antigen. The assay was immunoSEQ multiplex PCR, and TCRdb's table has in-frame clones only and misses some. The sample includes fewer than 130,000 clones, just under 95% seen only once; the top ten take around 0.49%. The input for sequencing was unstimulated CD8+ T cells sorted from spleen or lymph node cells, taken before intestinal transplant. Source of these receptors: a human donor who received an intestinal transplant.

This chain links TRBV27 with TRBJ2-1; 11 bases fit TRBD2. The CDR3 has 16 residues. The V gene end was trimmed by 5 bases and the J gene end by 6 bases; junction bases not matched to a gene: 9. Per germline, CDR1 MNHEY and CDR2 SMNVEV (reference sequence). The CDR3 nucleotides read TGTGCCAGCAGTACCCCCGGGACTAGCGGCGTCAATGAGCAGTTCTTC. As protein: CASSTPGTSGVNEQFF.

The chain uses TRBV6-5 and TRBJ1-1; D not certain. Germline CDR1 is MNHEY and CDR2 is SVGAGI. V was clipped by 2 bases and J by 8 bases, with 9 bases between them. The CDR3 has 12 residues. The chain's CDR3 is CASSYVAGEAFF. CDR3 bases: TGTGCCAGCAGTTACGTGGCAGGAGAAGCTTTCTTT.

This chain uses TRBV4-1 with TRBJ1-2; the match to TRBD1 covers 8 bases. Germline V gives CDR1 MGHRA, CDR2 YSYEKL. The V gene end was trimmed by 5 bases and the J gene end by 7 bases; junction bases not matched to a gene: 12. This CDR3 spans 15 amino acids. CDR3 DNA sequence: TGCGCCAGCAGCTTAGATGCAGGGGGCATTGCTGGCTACACCTTC. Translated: CASSLDAGGIAGYTF.

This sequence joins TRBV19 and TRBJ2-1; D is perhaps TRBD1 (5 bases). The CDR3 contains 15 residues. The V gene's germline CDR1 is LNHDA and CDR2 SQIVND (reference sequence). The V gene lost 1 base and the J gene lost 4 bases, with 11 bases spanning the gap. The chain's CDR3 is CASSIGDRRYNEQFF. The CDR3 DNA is TGTGCCAGTAGTATAGGAGACAGACGATACAATGAGCAGTTCTTC.

CDR3 amino acids: CASSQAAGVNEQYF. The CDR3 coding sequence is TGCGCCAGCAGCCAAGCAGCGGGAGTTAACGAGCAGTACTTC. The rearrangement links TRBV4-1 to TRBJ2-7; 8 nucleotides match TRBD2. CDR1 and CDR2 (germline): MGHRA, YSYEKL. The V and J ends lost 1 base and 5 bases, in that order; junction bases with no gene match: 4. This CDR3 comprises 14 residues.

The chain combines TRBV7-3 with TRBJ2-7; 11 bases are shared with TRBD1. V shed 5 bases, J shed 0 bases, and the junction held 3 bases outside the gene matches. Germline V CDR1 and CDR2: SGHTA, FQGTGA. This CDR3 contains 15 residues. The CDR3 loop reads CASSPGQGVSYEQYF. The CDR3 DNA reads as TGTGCCAGCAGCCCGGGACAGGGGGTCTCCTACGAGCAGTACTTC. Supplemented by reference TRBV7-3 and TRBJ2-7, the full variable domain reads GAGVSQTPSNKVTEKGKYVELRCDPISGHTALYWYRQSLGQGPEFLIYFQGTGAADDSGLPNDRFFAVRPEGSVSTLKIQRTERGDSAVYLCASSPGQGVSYEQYFGPGTRLTVT.

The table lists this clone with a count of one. CDR3 in amino acids: CASSRTLSRGTDTQYF. The DNA for the CDR3 is TGTGCCAGCAGTCGGACACTATCCCGGGGCACAGATACGCAGTATTTT. The rearrangement links TRBV2 to TRBJ2-3, with a tentative D call TRBD1 (5 bases). Trimming took 5 bases from V and 1 from J, leaving 16 bases between them. This CDR3 spans 16 amino acids. Germline CDR1 is SNHLY and CDR2 is FYNNEI.

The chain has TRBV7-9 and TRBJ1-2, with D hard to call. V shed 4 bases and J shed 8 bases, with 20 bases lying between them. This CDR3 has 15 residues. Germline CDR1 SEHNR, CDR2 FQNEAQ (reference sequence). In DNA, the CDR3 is TGTGCCAGCAGCTCCCGCTCGGGAAGACCTGCGGGCTACACCTTC. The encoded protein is CASSSRSGRPAGYTF. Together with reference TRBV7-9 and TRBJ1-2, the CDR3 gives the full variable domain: DTGVSQNPRHKITKRGQNVTFRCDPISEHNRLYWYRQTLGQGPEFLTYFQNEAQLEKSRLLSDRFSAERPKGSFSTLEIQRTEQGDSAMYLCASSSRSGRPAGYTFGSGTRLTVV.

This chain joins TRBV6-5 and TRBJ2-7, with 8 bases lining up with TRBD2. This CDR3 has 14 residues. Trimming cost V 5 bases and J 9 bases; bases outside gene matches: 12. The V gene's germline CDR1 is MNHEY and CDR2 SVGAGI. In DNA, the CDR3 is TGTGCCAGCAGTGTCAGCGGGAGTAGTGAGGGGCAGTACTTC. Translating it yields CASSVSGSSEGQYF.

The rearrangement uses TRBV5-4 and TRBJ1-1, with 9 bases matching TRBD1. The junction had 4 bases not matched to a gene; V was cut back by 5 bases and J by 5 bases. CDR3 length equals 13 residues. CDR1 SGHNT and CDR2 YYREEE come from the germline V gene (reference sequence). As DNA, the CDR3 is TGTGCCAGCAGGACAGGGGGAAAGACTGAAGCTTTCTTT. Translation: CASRTGGKTEAFF. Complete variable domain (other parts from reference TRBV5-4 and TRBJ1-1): ETGVTQSPTHLIKTRGQQVTLRCSSQSGHNTVSWYQQALGQGPQFIFQYYREEENGRGNFPPRFSGLQFPNYSSELNVNALELDDSALYLCASRTGGKTEAFFGQGTRLTVV.

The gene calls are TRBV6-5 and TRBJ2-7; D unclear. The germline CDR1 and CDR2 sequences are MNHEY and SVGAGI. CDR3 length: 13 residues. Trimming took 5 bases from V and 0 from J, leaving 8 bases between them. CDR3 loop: CASSVNYSYEQYF. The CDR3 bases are TGTGCCAGCAGTGTCAACTACTCCTACGAGCAGTACTTC.

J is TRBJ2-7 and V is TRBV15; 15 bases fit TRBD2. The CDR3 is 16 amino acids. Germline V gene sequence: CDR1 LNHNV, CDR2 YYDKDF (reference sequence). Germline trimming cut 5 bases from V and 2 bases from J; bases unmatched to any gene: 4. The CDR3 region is CATSGGTSGRPYEQYF. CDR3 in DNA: TGTGCCACCAGCGGGGGGACTAGCGGGAGGCCCTACGAGCAGTACTTC.

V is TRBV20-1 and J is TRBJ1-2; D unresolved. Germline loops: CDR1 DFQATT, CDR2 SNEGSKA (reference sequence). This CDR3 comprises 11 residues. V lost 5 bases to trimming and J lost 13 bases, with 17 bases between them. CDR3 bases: TGCAGTGCTCCAGGTCCCCGTTTTTGCACCTTC. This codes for CSAPGPRFCTF.

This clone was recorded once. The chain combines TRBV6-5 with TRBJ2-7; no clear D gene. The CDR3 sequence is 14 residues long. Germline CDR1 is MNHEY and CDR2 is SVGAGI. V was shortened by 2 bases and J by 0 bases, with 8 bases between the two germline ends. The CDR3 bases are TGTGCCAGCAGTTACGGCCCGAGCTCCTACGAGCAGTACTTC. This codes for CASSYGPSSYEQYF.

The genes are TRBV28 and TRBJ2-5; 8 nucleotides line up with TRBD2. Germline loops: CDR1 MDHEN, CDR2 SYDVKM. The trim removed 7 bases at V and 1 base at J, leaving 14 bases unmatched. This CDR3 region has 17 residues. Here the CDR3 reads CASTLPGTSVAQETQYF. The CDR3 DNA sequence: TGTGCCAGCACCCTCCCCGGGACTAGTGTTGCCCAAGAGACCCAGTACTTC.

The CDR3 loop is CASMTGTGGNEQFF. The CDR3 bases are TGTGCCAGCATGACCGGGACAGGGGGCAATGAGCAGTTCTTC. The V and J genes are TRBV27 and TRBJ2-1; TRBD1 agrees at 11 bases. Germline-derived CDR1 and CDR2 are MNHEY and SMNVEV (reference sequence). There are 14 residues in the CDR3. With V trimmed by 7 bases and J by 6 bases, 5 bases remained unmatched.

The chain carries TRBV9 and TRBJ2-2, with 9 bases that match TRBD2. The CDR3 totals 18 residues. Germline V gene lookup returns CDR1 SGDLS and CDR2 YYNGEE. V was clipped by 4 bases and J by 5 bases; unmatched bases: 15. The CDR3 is CASSPSGLARRGTGELFF. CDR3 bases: TGTGCCAGCAGCCCTTCCGGACTAGCGCGCCGGGGGACCGGGGAGCTGTTTTTT.

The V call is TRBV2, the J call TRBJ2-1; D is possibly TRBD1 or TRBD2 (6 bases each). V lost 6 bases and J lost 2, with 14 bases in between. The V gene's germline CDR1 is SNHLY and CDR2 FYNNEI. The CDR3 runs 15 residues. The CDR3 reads CASRGVGGTYNEQFF. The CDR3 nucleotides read TGTGCCAGCAGGGGCGTGGGGGGCACCTACAATGAGCAGTTCTTC.

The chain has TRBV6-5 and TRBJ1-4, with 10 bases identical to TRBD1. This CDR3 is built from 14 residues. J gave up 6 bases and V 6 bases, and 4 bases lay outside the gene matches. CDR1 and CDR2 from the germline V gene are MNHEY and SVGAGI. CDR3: CASRVGTGDEKLFF. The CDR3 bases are TGTGCCAGCAGGGTTGGGACAGGGGATGAAAAACTGTTTTTT.

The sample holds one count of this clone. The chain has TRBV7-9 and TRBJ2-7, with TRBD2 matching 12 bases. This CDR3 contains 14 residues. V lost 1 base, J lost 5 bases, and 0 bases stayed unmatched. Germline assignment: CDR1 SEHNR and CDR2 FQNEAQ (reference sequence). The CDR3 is CASSLGLAGDEQYF. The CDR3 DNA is TGTGCCAGCAGCTTAGGACTAGCGGGAGACGAGCAGTACTTC.

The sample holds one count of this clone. CDR3 amino acids: CAWSGAGAAYEQYF. Written as DNA, the CDR3 is TGTGCCTGGAGTGGGGCGGGAGCGGCCTACGAGCAGTACTTC. The chain is built from TRBV30 and TRBJ2-7, with TRBD2 matching over 7 bases. The germline V gene encodes CDR1 GTSNPN and CDR2 SVGIG (reference sequence). With 1 base clipped from V and 2 bases from J, the junction kept 5 bases outside the gene matches. CDR3 size: 14 residues.

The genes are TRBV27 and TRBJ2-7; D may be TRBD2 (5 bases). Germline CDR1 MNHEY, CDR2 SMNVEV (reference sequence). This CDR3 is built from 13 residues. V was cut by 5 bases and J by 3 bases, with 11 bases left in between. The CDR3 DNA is TGTGCCAGCAGTCCAGCCGGGAACTACGAGCAGTACTTC. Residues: CASSPAGNYEQYF.

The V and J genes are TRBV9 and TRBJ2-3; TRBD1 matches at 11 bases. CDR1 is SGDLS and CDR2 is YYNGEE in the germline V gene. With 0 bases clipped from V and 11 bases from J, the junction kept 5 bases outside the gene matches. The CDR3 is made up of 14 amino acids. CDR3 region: CASSVGGGTGGQYF. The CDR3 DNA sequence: TGTGCCAGCAGCGTAGGGGGCGGGACAGGGGGGCAGTATTTT.

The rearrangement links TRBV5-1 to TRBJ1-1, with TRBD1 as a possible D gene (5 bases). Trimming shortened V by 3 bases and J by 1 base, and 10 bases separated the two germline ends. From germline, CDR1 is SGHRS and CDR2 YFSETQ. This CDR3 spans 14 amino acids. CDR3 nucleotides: TGCGCCAGCAGCTCGACAGTTCGGAACACTGAAGCTTTCTTT. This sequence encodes CASSSTVRNTEAFF.

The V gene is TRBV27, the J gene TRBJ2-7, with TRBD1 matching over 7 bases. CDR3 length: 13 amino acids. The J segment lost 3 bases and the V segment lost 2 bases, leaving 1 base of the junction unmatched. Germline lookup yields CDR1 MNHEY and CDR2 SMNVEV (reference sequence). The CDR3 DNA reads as TGTGCCAGCAGTTTAAACAGGGGCTACGAGCAGTACTTC. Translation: CASSLNRGYEQYF.

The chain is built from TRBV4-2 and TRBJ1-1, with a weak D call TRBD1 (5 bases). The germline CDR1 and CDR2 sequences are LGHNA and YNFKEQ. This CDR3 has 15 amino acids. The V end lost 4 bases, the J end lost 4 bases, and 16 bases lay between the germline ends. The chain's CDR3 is CASSPHFGGGTEAFF. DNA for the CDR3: TGTGCCAGCAGCCCTCATTTCGGGGGAGGCACTGAAGCTTTCTTT.

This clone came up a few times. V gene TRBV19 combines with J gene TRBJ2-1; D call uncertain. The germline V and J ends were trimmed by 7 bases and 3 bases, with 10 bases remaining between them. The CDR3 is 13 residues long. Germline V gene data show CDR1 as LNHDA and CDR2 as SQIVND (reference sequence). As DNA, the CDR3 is TGTGCCAGTACTGGCCGGAACTACAATGAGCAGTTCTTC. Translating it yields CASTGRNYNEQFF.